The clone carrying this TCR beta chain was counted a few times. Looked up from germline, CDR1 is SGHRS and CDR2 is YFSETQ. The CDR3 runs to 17 residues. Deletions cut 0 bases from V and 5 bases from J, with 20 bases between. This sample stems from a study of blood T cells in healthy people across ages. Isolation recovered at least 7 million PBMCs from every sample. With a J-beta primer mix and a sample-barcoded 5' primer, a second PCR ran 7 to 11 cycles. TCRdb independently ran MiXCR on the 5' RACE reads; one entry per CDR3 protein. The sample holds fewer than 750,000 distinct CDR3 sequences, roughly half seen once.

The material sequenced was blood. The receptor's source is a woman older than 75 in good health. The chain couples TRBV5-1 to TRBJ2-5; possibly TRBD1 for D (5 bases). The CDR3 DNA is TGCGCCAGCAGCTTGGGTATGGGGCGCCCTGGGATGGAGACCCAGTACTTC. The encoded protein is CASSLGMGRPGMETQYF. Full variable domain (missing parts from reference TRBV5-1 and TRBJ2-5): KAGVTQTPRYLIKTRGQQVTLSCSPISGHRSVSWYQQTPGQGLQFLFEYFSETQRNKGNFPGRFSGRQFSNSRSEMNVSTLELGDSALYLCASSLGMGRPGMETQYFGPGTRLLVL.